The rows below give T cell receptor beta chains drawn from one sample of a study of blood T cell repertoires in COVID-19. Sequencing was performed with immunoSEQ multiplex PCR; in TCRdb, only in-frame clones are kept and a portion is missing. The profile covers approximately 250,000 clones, with approximately 86% appearing a single time and about 8.6% taken by the ten largest. Material: peripheral blood. These receptors were collected from a middle-aged man with active or convalescent COVID-19. Both conserved end residues are part of each CDR3. Each record gives: D gene, V gene, J gene, clone size, CDR3 protein, CDR3 DNA. A D gene is named only where the DNA matches it firmly. Part of the rows lack a size; the others show once, few, many or a class for expanded clones.

TRBD1	TRBV27	TRBJ2-7	NA	CASSYPAGDRVREQYF	TGTGCCAGCAGTTACCCAGCCGGGGACAGGGTAAGGGAGCAGTACTTC
TRBD2	TRBV27	TRBJ2-7	NA	CASSLSRLAVYEQYF	TGTGCCAGCAGTTTATCAAGACTAGCGGTCTACGAGCAGTACTTC
NA	TRBV27	TRBJ1-4	NA	CASSSRSAGPNEKLFF	TGTGCCAGCAGTTCTCGATCAGCAGGGCCCAATGAAAAACTGTTTTTT
NA	TRBV10-1	TRBJ2-3	NA	CASSGAGNTDTQYF	TGCGCCAGCTCTGGAGCAGGGAACACAGATACGCAGTATTTT
TRBD2	TRBV7-3	TRBJ2-5	few	CASSFSGGLETQYF	TGTGCCAGCAGCTTTAGCGGGGGGTTGGAGACCCAGTACTTC
TRBD1	TRBV11-3	TRBJ2-7	NA	CASSLAGTGSPYEQYF	TGTGCCAGCAGCTTGGCGGGGACAGGGAGTCCCTACGAGCAGTACTTC
TRBD1	TRBV18	TRBJ2-5	NA	CASSPPTGGRETQYF	TGTGCCAGCTCACCACCGACAGGGGGCAGAGAGACCCAGTACTTC
TRBD2	TRBV6-5	TRBJ2-7	NA	CASGLTGGKYEQYF	TGTGCCAGCGGCCTCACCGGGGGGAAATACGAGCAGTACTTC
TRBD2	TRBV2	TRBJ2-1	once	CASTDGGGLVHEQFF	TGTGCCAGCACTGACGGGGGAGGGCTGGTACATGAGCAGTTCTTC
TRBD2	TRBV30	TRBJ2-1	NA	CAWRIRSGTLRNEQFF	TGTGCCTGGAGGATTCGTAGCGGGACCCTTAGAAATGAGCAGTTCTTC
NA	TRBV5-6	TRBJ1-3	NA	CASSLEGITGNTIYF	TGTGCCAGCAGCTTGGAGGGGATCACTGGAAACACCATATATTTT
NA	TRBV15	TRBJ1-1	NA	CATSRGQGFTEAFF	TGTGCCACCAGCAGAGGGCAGGGGTTCACTGAAGCTTTCTTT
NA	TRBV30	TRBJ1-2	NA	CAWSQGGYGYTF	TGTGCCTGGAGTCAAGGGGGCTATGGCTACACCTTC
NA	TRBV3-1/TRBV3-2	TRBJ1-2	NA	CASSQEGLEKGYTF	TGTGCCAGCAGCCAAGAGGGACTGGAGAAGGGCTACACCTTC
TRBD2	TRBV7-9	TRBJ2-1	NA	CASSLGPSGFNEQFF	TGTGCCAGCAGCTTAGGGCCTAGCGGATTCAATGAGCAGTTCTTC
NA	TRBV5-5	TRBJ2-1	few	CASSLVFLGSYNEQFF	TGTGCCAGCAGCTTGGTGTTCCTCGGCTCCTACAATGAGCAGTTCTTC
TRBD1	TRBV5-1	TRBJ1-2	NA	CASSLGGQGSGYTF	TGCGCCAGCAGCTTGGGGGGACAGGGCTCTGGCTACACCTTC
TRBD1	TRBV5-5	TRBJ1-5	once	CASSPQGDGNQPQHF	TGTGCCAGCAGCCCCCAGGGGGACGGCAATCAGCCCCAGCATTTT
TRBD2	TRBV9	TRBJ2-5	NA	CASSYRLAGPETQYF	TGTGCCAGCAGCTACCGGCTAGCGGGCCCTGAGACCCAGTACTTC
NA	TRBV11-3	TRBJ2-2	NA	CASSLGRWSNTGELFF	TGTGCCAGCAGCTTAGGGCGGTGGTCGAACACCGGGGAGCTGTTTTTT
NA	TRBV6-2/TRBV6-3	TRBJ2-1	NA	CASSYGTRISEQFF	TGTGCCAGCAGTTACGGGACTCGGATCAGTGAGCAGTTCTTC
NA	TRBV3-1/TRBV3-2	TRBJ1-3	NA	CASSRAASGNTIYF	TGTGCCAGCAGCCGAGCCGCATCTGGAAACACCATATATTTT
NA	TRBV6-5	TRBJ2-7	NA	CASKSIQTSYEQYF	TGTGCCAGCAAGTCGATCCAAACATCCTACGAGCAGTACTTC
NA	TRBV2	TRBJ2-3	NA	CASSGDFLTDTQYF	TGTGCCAGCAGTGGAGACTTCTTGACAGATACGCAGTATTTT
NA	TRBV5-1	TRBJ2-5	NA	CASTPQGHQETQYF	TGCGCCAGCACCCCCCAGGGGCACCAAGAGACCCAGTACTTC
NA	TRBV3-1/TRBV3-2	TRBJ1-2	NA	CASSQDAGRRGYTF	TGTGCCAGCAGCCAAGATGCAGGGCGACGGGGCTACACCTTC
TRBD2	TRBV7-7	TRBJ2-1	NA	CASSFLAGGNEQFF	TGTGCCAGCAGCTTCCTGGCGGGGGGGAATGAGCAGTTCTTC
TRBD1	TRBV7-7	TRBJ2-7	once	CASSPDRGVEQYF	TGTGCTAGCAGCCCGGACAGGGGAGTTGAGCAGTACTTC
TRBD1	TRBV19	TRBJ2-7	NA	CASSIVFGQGTYEQYF	TGTGCCAGTAGTATAGTATTCGGACAGGGGACCTACGAGCAGTACTTC
NA	TRBV7-9	TRBJ2-7	NA	CASSLGGGEQYF	TGTGCCAGCAGCTTAGGGGGCGGCGAGCAGTACTTC
NA	TRBV7-6	TRBJ1-1	NA	CASSLTGGHTEAFF	TGTGCCAGCAGCTTGACAGGTGGGCACACTGAAGCTTTCTTT
NA	TRBV30	TRBJ1-6	NA	CAWRSGLLLSPLHF	TGTGCCTGGAGGAGTGGTCTGCTTCTTTCACCCCTCCACTTT
NA	TRBV7-3	TRBJ2-1	NA	CASSSAADSSYNEQFF	TGTGCCAGCAGCTCCGCAGCGGACAGCTCCTACAATGAGCAGTTCTTC
NA	TRBV25-1	TRBJ1-1	few	CATRRTGMNTEAFF	TGTGCCACCCGCAGGACGGGGATGAACACTGAAGCTTTCTTT
TRBD2	TRBV27	TRBJ2-7	NA	CASSYLAGEQYF	TGTGCCAGCAGTTACTTAGCGGGCGAGCAGTACTTC
NA	TRBV25-1	TRBJ2-7	NA	CASSGQFSYEQYF	TGTGCCAGCAGTGGACAGTTCTCCTACGAGCAGTACTTC
NA	TRBV6-5	TRBJ1-6	NA	CASSSLGPWDSPLHF	TGTGCCAGCAGCTCTTTGGGGCCGTGGGATTCACCCCTCCACTTT
TRBD1	TRBV2	TRBJ2-5	NA	CASTTPGQGKETQYF	TGTGCCAGCACCACTCCGGGACAGGGTAAAGAGACCCAGTACTTC
TRBD2	TRBV13	TRBJ2-3	NA	CASSSKGLAGGTTTDTQYF	TGTGCCAGCAGCTCAAAGGGACTAGCGGGAGGTACCACCACAGATACGCAGTATTTT
NA	TRBV19	TRBJ1-6	NA	CATKEEGSAYNSPLHF	TGTGCCACCAAGGAGGAGGGATCGGCCTATAATTCACCCCTCCACTTT
NA	TRBV10-3	TRBJ1-3	NA	CAISDPAGLGNTIYF	TGTGCCATCAGTGACCCGGCAGGGTTGGGAAACACCATATATTTT
TRBD1	TRBV18	TRBJ2-2	NA	CASSRTGDTGELFF	TGTGCCAGCTCCCGGACAGGGGACACCGGGGAGCTGTTTTTT
NA	TRBV11-3	TRBJ2-7	once	CASSLAQTEFYEQYF	TGTGCCAGCAGCTTAGCACAGACCGAATTCTACGAGCAGTACTTC
TRBD2	TRBV9	TRBJ2-7	NA	CASSVGLASSYEQYF	TGTGCCAGCAGCGTCGGACTAGCGAGCTCCTACGAGCAGTACTTC
NA	TRBV7-8	TRBJ1-3	NA	CASSFNRNTIYF	TGTGCCAGCAGCTTTAATCGAAACACCATATATTTT
TRBD2	TRBV13	TRBJ2-3	NA	CASSPSPTSAERDTQYF	TGTGCCAGCAGCCCAAGCCCTACTAGCGCCGAAAGAGATACGCAGTATTTT